The 31 T cell receptor beta chains below all came from one sample that was sequenced in a study of T-cell memory formation after mild COVID-19. MiXCR was run by TCRdb on the 5' RACE reads, yielding one entry per CDR3 protein. The sample lists about 620,000 distinct CDR3 sequences, 15% to 20% occurring once. The sample comprised PBMCs or a T cell subset sorted from them (not recorded which). Every receptor here comes from an adult woman who had mild COVID-19 (a few samples of this study predate the infection). Cell type and time point are not known.

This clonotype came up a few times. The chain carries TRBV20-1 and TRBJ1-5; a possible D gene is TRBD1 (5 bases). CDR1 is DFQATT, CDR2 SNEGSKA, per germline (reference sequence). Trimming removed 2 bases from V and 2 bases from J, with 10 bases in between. This CDR3 has 14 amino acids. CDR3 sequence (DNA): TGCAGTGCTAGACCCCAGACAGGCAATCAGCCCCAGCATTTT. Its translation is CSARPQTGNQPQHF.

This clonotype was seen many times. This rearrangement joins TRBV28 to TRBJ2-5; D ambiguous. Germline lookup yields CDR1 MDHEN and CDR2 SYDVKM. V was clipped by 9 bases and J by 5 bases, with 10 bases between them. The CDR3 runs to 11 residues. The CDR3 protein is CASATQETQYF. The CDR3, as DNA: TGTGCCAGTGCTACTCAGGAGACCCAGTACTTC.

This clonotype was seen more than once but under ten times. The V call is TRBV9, the J call TRBJ2-1; 8 nucleotides align to TRBD1. From germline, CDR1 is SGDLS and CDR2 YYNGEE. Unmatched junction bases numbered 12, after V lost 1 base and J lost 0 bases. The CDR3 length is 19 residues. The CDR3 loop reads CASSVFGTGVWSSYNEQFF. The CDR3, as DNA: TGTGCCAGCAGCGTATTTGGGACAGGCGTTTGGAGCTCCTACAATGAGCAGTTCTTC.

This clonotype was detected a few times. The chain uses TRBV10-3 and TRBJ2-7; D is tentatively TRBD1 or TRBD2 (6 bases each). The germline CDR1 and CDR2 sequences are ENHRY and SYGVKD. V dropped 7 bases and J dropped 2 bases, with 18 bases sitting between them. This CDR3 comprises 15 residues. The CDR3 loop reads CAITEGVPSAYEQYF. CDR3 sequence (DNA): TGTGCCATCACGGAGGGGGTCCCGTCGGCCTACGAGCAGTACTTC.

This chain joins TRBV6-5 and TRBJ1-4; a weak D match, TRBD1 (6 bases). The V gene's germline CDR1 is MNHEY and CDR2 SVGAGI. The CDR3 runs 18 residues. V lost 0 bases to trimming and J lost 8 bases, with 22 bases between them. CDR3 region: CASSYSHKTRIQGEKLFF. In nucleotides, the CDR3 is TGTGCCAGCAGTTACTCCCACAAGACACGGATACAGGGCGAAAAACTGTTTTTT.

In this sample, this clonotype turned up many times. The genes are TRBV3-1 and TRBJ2-7; TRBD2 aligns across 10 bases. V lost 2 bases, J lost 0 bases, and 7 bases stayed unmatched. CDR1 is LGHDT, CDR2 YNNKEL, per germline (reference sequence). There are 17 residues in the CDR3. CDR3: CASSQNSGGPNSYEQYF. The CDR3 nucleotides read TGTGCCAGCAGCCAAAATAGCGGGGGGCCCAACTCCTACGAGCAGTACTTC.

A few counts support this clonotype. This sequence joins TRBV25-1 and TRBJ2-2; D gene ambiguous. Germline CDR1 is MGHDK and CDR2 is SYGVNS. This CDR3 region has 15 residues. The V end was cut by 3 bases, the J end by 4 bases, with 12 bases between. The CDR3 DNA sequence: TGTGCCAGCAGTGACGGGCGATCTCTCACCGGGGAGCTGTTTTTT. Protein: CASSDGRSLTGELFF.

This clonotype came up a few times. The chain recombines TRBV10-3 with TRBJ1-1, with D perhaps TRBD1 (6 bases). The germline V and J ends were trimmed by 3 bases and 5 bases, with 10 bases remaining between them. This CDR3 is built from 13 residues. Germline lookup yields CDR1 ENHRY and CDR2 SYGVKD. CDR3 loop: CAISEQGETEAFF. The CDR3 bases are TGTGCCATCAGTGAACAGGGCGAGACTGAAGCTTTCTTT.

The chain couples TRBV5-4 to TRBJ2-3; 9 bases are shared with TRBD1. The length of the CDR3 is 14 residues. Germline lookup yields CDR1 SGHNT and CDR2 YYREEE (reference sequence). V lost 7 bases to trimming and J lost 1 base; unmatched junction nucleotides: 4. The DNA of the CDR3 is TGTGCCAGCGGACAGGGGTTCGGCACAGATACGCAGTATTTT. Its protein is CASGQGFGTDTQYF.

V and J are TRBV30 and TRBJ2-7, with a possible D match to TRBD1 (5 bases). The germline gives CDR1 GTSNPN, CDR2 SVGIG (reference sequence). Trimming stripped 0 bases from V and 1 base from J, with 10 bases between. This CDR3 is 14 amino acids long. Here the CDR3 DNA reads TGTGCCTGGAGTGTACAGGATCTATCCTACGAGCAGTACTTC. This sequence encodes CAWSVQDLSYEQYF.

The rearrangement links TRBV20-1 to TRBJ2-3; TRBD2 is a possible D gene (6 bases). Germline V gene lookup returns CDR1 DFQATT and CDR2 SNEGSKA (reference sequence). The CDR3 is 15 residues long. V dropped 4 bases and J dropped 4 bases, with 18 bases sitting between them. CDR3 amino acids: CSANKKEGPADTQYF. As DNA, the CDR3 is TGCAGTGCTAATAAAAAGGAGGGCCCCGCAGATACGCAGTATTTT.

This clonotype was counted at least ten times. This sequence joins TRBV6-2 or TRBV6-3 and TRBJ2-2; D is possibly TRBD1 (6 bases). Germline CDR1 is MNHEY and CDR2 is SVGEGT. This CDR3 has 12 amino acids. Trimming stripped 10 bases from V and 5 bases from J, with 11 bases between. The CDR3 here is CAIGTLTGELFF. In nucleotides, the CDR3 is TGTGCCATCGGGACACTTACCGGGGAGCTGTTTTTT.

This clonotype was seen only a few times. The genes are TRBV20-1 and TRBJ2-5; D possibly corresponds to TRBD2 (6 bases). Trimming took 1 base from V and 4 from J, leaving 10 bases between them. Germline V gene data show CDR1 as DFQATT and CDR2 as SNEGSKA (reference sequence). The CDR3 extends over 13 amino acids. CDR3 loop: CSARGPGGETQYF. Written as DNA, the CDR3 is TGCAGTGCTAGAGGTCCCGGGGGAGAGACCCAGTACTTC.

The chain joins TRBV5-1 to TRBJ2-6; D gene unclear. Germline V lookup: CDR1 SGHRS, CDR2 YFSETQ. Trimming removed 0 bases at V and 0 bases at J, with 13 bases between. The CDR3 runs to 18 residues. This chain's CDR3 is CASSLAPDVYSGANVLTF. The DNA of the CDR3 is TGCGCCAGCAGCTTGGCCCCAGACGTCTACTCTGGGGCCAACGTCCTGACTTTC.

The chain combines TRBV24-1 with TRBJ2-2, with TRBD2 matching 7 bases. The CDR3 is 17 residues long. The V segment lost 2 bases and the J segment 1 base; nucleotides outside the gene matches: 6. From germline, CDR1 is KGHDR and CDR2 SFDVKD. The CDR3 region is CATSDWGLAENTGELFF. The CDR3 DNA follows: TGTGCCACCAGTGATTGGGGTCTAGCGGAGAACACCGGGGAGCTGTTTTTT.

This clonotype was observed a few times. J is TRBJ2-7 and V is TRBV30, with D possibly called TRBD1 or TRBD2 (6 bases each). CDR1 GTSNPN and CDR2 SVGIG come from the germline V gene (reference sequence). With 0 bases removed from V and 7 bases from J, the gap between germline ends came to 16 bases. The CDR3 has 14 amino acids. CDR3 sequence: CAWSVLGGAFEQYF. DNA of the CDR3: TGTGCCTGGAGTGTACTGGGGGGCGCGTTTGAGCAGTACTTC.

The chain is built from TRBV7-6 and TRBJ2-3; 7 nucleotides agree with TRBD1. V was pared by 5 bases and J by 5 bases, with 7 bases of the junction left unmatched. The CDR3 loop spans 14 amino acids. Per the germline V gene, CDR1 is SGHVS and CDR2 is FNYEAQ. CDR3 in amino acids: CASSPGTAGDTQYF. In nucleotides, the CDR3 is TGTGCCAGCAGCCCCGGGACAGCAGGAGATACGCAGTATTTT.

There are many counts of this clonotype. The V call is TRBV5-5, the J call TRBJ2-2; TRBD2 agrees at 13 bases. Per germline, CDR1 SGHKS and CDR2 YYEKEE (reference sequence). J lost 7 bases, V lost 2 bases, and 5 bases had no gene match. This CDR3 is built from 16 residues. The CDR3 loop is CASSFWTSGSVGELFF. Here the CDR3 DNA reads TGTGCCAGCAGCTTCTGGACTAGCGGGAGTGTCGGGGAGCTGTTTTTT.

The J gene is TRBJ2-3, the V gene TRBV29-1; 10 bases match TRBD1. The CDR3 contains 17 residues. Germline V CDR1 and CDR2: SQVTM, ANQGSEA. The junction had 16 bases not matched to a gene; V was cut back by 6 bases and J by 4 bases. DNA for the CDR3: TGCAGCGTATTTCCCCCTCGACAGGGGGCTTTCGCAGATACGCAGTATTTT. It encodes CSVFPPRQGAFADTQYF.

This clonotype was observed a few times. The genes are TRBV6-5 and TRBJ2-3; D perhaps matches TRBD2 (6 bases). This CDR3 region has 14 residues. Germline CDR1 MNHEY, CDR2 SVGAGI. The germline V and J ends were trimmed by 6 bases and 3 bases, with 13 bases remaining between them. The CDR3 bases are TGTGCCAGCAGCCAGCGGAGGGGAACAGATACGCAGTATTTT. Protein product: CASSQRRGTDTQYF.

The gene calls are TRBV29-1 and TRBJ2-1; D is unclear. Germline V gene data show CDR1 as SQVTM and CDR2 as ANQGSEA. The V end lost 5 bases, the J end lost 0 bases, and 11 bases lay between the germline ends. This CDR3 has 14 amino acids. As DNA, the CDR3 is TGCAGCGTTCAGGAGCAAAACTCCTACAATGAGCAGTTCTTC. Translating it yields CSVQEQNSYNEQFF.

This clonotype was recorded a few times. The chain recombines TRBV29-1 with TRBJ2-1, with 14 bases matching TRBD2. V shed 6 bases and J 5 bases; nucleotides not matched to a gene: 9. Germline assignment: CDR1 SQVTM and CDR2 ANQGSEA. This CDR3 is 16 amino acids long. CDR3 region: CSVPPGTSGGNNEQFF. The CDR3 nucleotides read TGCAGCGTCCCCCCGGGGACTAGCGGGGGCAACAATGAGCAGTTCTTC.

In its sample, this clonotype was seen a few times. This chain joins TRBV10-3 and TRBJ1-2; tentatively, D is TRBD1 (6 bases). Between the trimmed V and J ends, which lost 3 bases and 2 bases, there was a span of 10 bases. Germline V gene lookup returns CDR1 ENHRY and CDR2 SYGVKD. The CDR3 loop spans 14 amino acids. CDR3: CAISEEQGNYGYTF. The CDR3 DNA follows: TGTGCCATCAGTGAAGAACAGGGAAACTATGGCTACACCTTC.

The chain couples TRBV11-2 to TRBJ2-3, with 8 bases identical to TRBD2. Trimming at V came to 6 bases and at J to 1 base, leaving 3 bases not matched to a gene. This CDR3 region has 14 residues. Germline V CDR1 and CDR2: SGHAT, FQNNGV. Here the CDR3 DNA reads TGTGCCAGCAGACTTAGCGGGGGCACAGATACGCAGTATTTT. It specifies CASRLSGGTDTQYF.

This clonotype was counted many times. The chain has TRBV7-8 and TRBJ2-3; 7 bases are shared with TRBD2. The length of the CDR3 is 18 residues. Germline loops: CDR1 SGHVS, CDR2 FQNEAQ. Trimming at V came to 5 bases and at J to 0 bases, leaving 14 bases not matched to a gene. CDR3 coding DNA: TGTGCCAGCAGCCCATACCATCGAGCGGGAACTAGCACAGATACGCAGTATTTT. Translated, it gives CASSPYHRAGTSTDTQYF.

In its sample, this clonotype was seen a few times. The chain carries TRBV2 and TRBJ2-5; possibly TRBD2 for D (5 bases). Deletions cut 5 bases from V and 1 base from J, with 11 bases between. The V gene's germline CDR1 is SNHLY and CDR2 FYNNEI. This CDR3 comprises 14 residues. The CDR3: CASSNPLAQETQYF. In DNA, the CDR3 is TGTGCCAGCAGTAACCCCCTAGCCCAAGAGACCCAGTACTTC.

This clonotype was counted at least ten times. The rearrangement uses TRBV4-1 and TRBJ1-5; no clear D. V lost 1 base to trimming and J lost 0 bases, with 13 bases between them. This CDR3 region has 17 residues. The germline V gene encodes CDR1 MGHRA and CDR2 YSYEKL. This CDR3 is CASSQGSGPNSNQPQHF. Written as DNA, the CDR3 is TGCGCCAGCAGCCAAGGGTCGGGCCCGAATAGCAATCAGCCCCAGCATTTT.

In its sample, this clonotype was seen a few times. The rearrangement uses TRBV3-1 and TRBJ2-3, with D perhaps matching TRBD1 (6 bases). This CDR3 has 17 residues. Germline CDR1 is LGHDT and CDR2 is YNNKEL (reference sequence). V gave up 1 base and J gave up 1 base, with 15 bases separating them. For the CDR3, the DNA is TGTGCCAGCAGCCAAGGGGGACGGACAGCCGGCACAGATACGCAGTATTTT. Its translation is CASSQGGRTAGTDTQYF.

The chain uses TRBV25-1 and TRBJ2-7; D may be TRBD1 (5 bases). Per the germline V gene, CDR1 is MGHDK and CDR2 is SYGVNS. The CDR3 spans 16 residues. Trimming took 6 bases from V and 6 from J, leaving 24 bases between them. This chain's CDR3 is CASSRDILGLVGEQYF. CDR3 nucleotide sequence: TGTGCCAGCAGCAGGGATATATTAGGGTTAGTCGGCGAGCAGTACTTC.

CDR3 sequence reads: CASSARTGGPYEQYF. The CDR3 nucleotides read TGTGCCAGCAGTGCCCGGACAGGGGGCCCCTACGAGCAGTACTTC. The chain uses TRBV6-1 and TRBJ2-7; 11 nucleotides align to TRBD1. V was clipped by 4 bases and J by 2 bases; unmatched bases: 4. This CDR3 is built from 15 residues. CDR1 is MNHNS and CDR2 is SASEGT in the germline V gene.

This clonotype was recorded a few times. One junction end disagrees with the germline gene, perhaps due to a read error. This sequence joins TRBV4-3 and TRBJ1-2; TRBD1 matches at 8 bases. The CDR3 is 13 residues long. Germline V lookup: CDR1 LGHNA, CDR2 YSLEER. The CDR3 nucleotides read TGCGCCAGCAGCCAAGACGGTAGCAGGGGGCGCGCCTTC. Translation gives CASSQDGSRGRAF.